Given below is one TCR beta chain in context. Its antigen is undetermined. Germline CDR1 and CDR2: SGHRS and YFSETQ. Trimming took 2 bases from V and 2 from J; bases not matched to a gene: 3. This CDR3 is built from 15 residues. PCR used 60 Vbeta primers and 13 Jbeta primers. Some clones are missing from TCRdb's copy, which holds only in-frame ones; the method was immunoSEQ multiplex PCR. The sample lists roughly 200,000 clones; 80% to 90% were seen once. These data are taken from a study of cytomegalovirus exposure and HLA in healthy donors. Points from the study as a whole: A later analysis, which compared TCR beta chains of equal frequency, found the HLA-associated ones more clonally expanded. The classifier reportedly diagnosed cytomegalovirus status with high sensitivity and specificity. Immune exposure information available was restricted to CMV serostatus. Roughly uniform depth of sequencing across donors was assumed in presence/absence analyses.

What was sequenced was PBMCs. This sequence joins TRBV5-1 and TRBJ2-7, with 11 positions matching TRBD1. The clonotype originates from a woman aged 30 to 39 in good health and CMV-seronegative. CDR3 in DNA: TGCGCCAGCAGCTTAGGACAGGGGGCTGCCTACGAGCAGTACTTC. It encodes CASSLGQGAAYEQYF. Filled out from reference TRBV5-1 and TRBJ2-7, the complete variable domain reads KAGVTQTPRYLIKTRGQQVTLSCSPISGHRSVSWYQQTPGQGLQFLFEYFSETQRNKGNFPGRFSGRQFSNSRSEMNVSTLELGDSALYLCASSLGQGAAYEQYFGPGTRLTVT.